The 31 T cell receptor beta chains given below trace back to one sample, sequenced in a study of PD-1 blockade in classical Hodgkin lymphoma. Repertoires were generated with immunoSEQ multiplex PCR, while TCRdb's copy carries only in-frame clones and drops some. The sample lists 15,000 or so clones; over 70% were seen once. Relapse was seen in all patients after autologous stem cell transplantation, and brentuximab vedotin exposure was variable. This specimen consisted of peripheral blood mononuclear cells (PBMCs), obtained before the second cycle of nivolumab. Receptors were obtained from a human donor with classical Hodgkin lymphoma.

The chain uses TRBV7-6 and TRBJ1-5, with 8 nucleotides matching TRBD1. Trimming at V came to 1 base and at J to 1 base, leaving 9 bases not matched to a gene. The germline gives CDR1 SGHVS, CDR2 FNYEAQ. The CDR3 has 18 amino acids. The CDR3 region has the DNA TGTGCCAGCAGCTTAGGCAGGGGGCTAGATAGAAGCAATCAGCCCCAGCATTTT. Translated, it gives CASSLGRGLDRSNQPQHF.

This clone was seen only once. V and J are TRBV28 and TRBJ2-1; D is ambiguous. Germline V lookup: CDR1 MDHEN, CDR2 SYDVKM. The CDR3 length is 11 residues. V was pared by 2 bases and J by 12 bases, with 8 bases between. The CDR3: CASSLINRQFF. The CDR3 coding sequence is TGTGCCAGCAGTTTAATTAATCGGCAGTTCTTC.

The chain recombines TRBV18 with TRBJ2-3; TRBD2 matches 9 bases. The CDR3 covers 18 residues. CDR1 and CDR2 (germline): KGHSH, LQKENI. The V and J ends lost 3 bases and 6 bases, in that order; junction bases with no gene match: 16. CDR3 amino acids: CASSPFPGGGALSDTQYF. CDR3 bases: TGTGCCAGCTCACCGTTCCCTGGCGGGGGGGCCCTGTCGGATACGCAGTATTTT.

This clone has a handful of counts. The CDR3 bases are TGTGCCAGCAGCCAAGGGGGGACTAGCGGGGGATCGTACGAGCAGTACTTC. Its protein product is CASSQGGTSGGSYEQYF. The chain carries TRBV4-2 and TRBJ2-7; 14 positions match TRBD2. V gave up 1 base and J gave up 4 bases; unmatched junction bases: 6. Germline lookup yields CDR1 LGHNA and CDR2 YNFKEQ. The CDR3 has 17 residues.

The chain has TRBV18 and TRBJ1-5, with D uncertain. In germline, CDR1 is KGHSH, CDR2 LQKENI. The ends were cut back, 4 bases at V and 0 bases at J, with 4 bases in the middle. This CDR3 is 13 amino acids long. This chain's CDR3 is CASSLDSNQPQHF. The CDR3 bases are TGTGCCAGCTCACTCGATAGCAATCAGCCCCAGCATTTT. Based on the CDR3 plus reference TRBV18 and TRBJ1-5, the full variable domain is NAGVMQNPRHLVRRRGQEARLRCSPMKGHSHVYWYRQLPEEGLKFMVYLQKENIIDESGMPKERFSAEFPKEGPSILRIQQVVRGDSAAYFCASSLDSNQPQHFGDGTRLSIL.

The chain joins TRBV5-1 to TRBJ1-1, with D perhaps TRBD1 (5 bases). Trimming stripped 4 bases from V and 5 bases from J, with 12 bases between. Germline V gives CDR1 SGHRS, CDR2 YFSETQ. CDR3 size: 13 residues. CDR3 amino acids: CASSVQVETEAFF. The CDR3 DNA follows: TGCGCCAGCAGCGTACAGGTTGAGACTGAAGCTTTCTTT.

The chain joins TRBV28 to TRBJ2-3; D tentatively fits TRBD1 or TRBD2 (7 bases each). The ends were cut back, 7 bases at V and 6 bases at J, with 14 bases in the middle. Germline V gene lookup returns CDR1 MDHEN and CDR2 SYDVKM. This CDR3 is built from 13 residues. CDR3 bases: TGTGCCAGCATCGGGGGAGGGGGCGATACGCAGTATTTT. Protein product: CASIGGGGDTQYF.

The chain combines TRBV5-1 with TRBJ2-7, with 8 bases that match TRBD2. The V gene's germline CDR1 is SGHRS and CDR2 YFSETQ. The CDR3 covers 17 residues. Germline trimming cut 5 bases from V and 7 bases from J; bases unmatched to any gene: 20. This CDR3 reads CASSSGRGAISVREQYF. The DNA for the CDR3 is TGCGCCAGCAGTTCCGGGCGGGGGGCGATATCTGTAAGGGAGCAGTACTTC.

V and J are TRBV7-2 and TRBJ2-3; TRBD2 is a possible D gene (5 bases). The germline gives CDR1 SGHTA, CDR2 FQGNSA. There are 15 residues in the CDR3. V was cut by 3 bases and J by 6 bases, with 16 bases left in between. CDR3 DNA sequence: TGTGCCAGCAGCTTTTCGGGGATTCCAGGCGATACGCAGTATTTT. Translation: CASSFSGIPGDTQYF. Combining the CDR3 with reference TRBV7-2 and TRBJ2-3 gives the whole variable domain GAGVSQSPSNKVTEKGKDVELRCDPISGHTALYWYRQSLGQGLEFLIYFQGNSAPDKSGLPSDRFSAERTGGSVSTLTIQRTQQEDSAVYLCASSFSGIPGDTQYFGPGTRLTVL.

The chain uses TRBV7-9 and TRBJ1-5; TRBD1 might be the D (6 bases). Between the trimmed V and J ends, which lost 5 bases and 3 bases, there was a span of 20 bases. This CDR3 region has 17 residues. In germline, CDR1 is SEHNR, CDR2 FQNEAQ (reference sequence). DNA for the CDR3: TGTGCCAGCAGCAAAGGGGGTGGAAGCGACTCCAATCAGCCCCAGCATTTT. Its translation: CASSKGGGSDSNQPQHF.

The chain joins TRBV12-5 to TRBJ2-1; 9 nucleotides line up with TRBD1. The CDR3 is 16 residues long. Per germline, CDR1 LGHNT and CDR2 FRNRAP. Trimming removed 4 bases from V and 1 base from J; junction bases left unmatched: 5. For the CDR3, the DNA is TGTGCTAGTGGTTCCCGGGACAGGGATTCCTACAATGAGCAGTTCTTC. Translating it yields CASGSRDRDSYNEQFF.

CDR3 sequence (DNA): TGTGCCAGCAGCTTAGTTTGGACAGATACGCAGTATTTT. Amino acids: CASSLVWTDTQYF. This chain connects TRBV7-2 to TRBJ2-3; D not certain. V lost 1 base and J lost 3, with 5 bases in between. The germline gives CDR1 SGHTA, CDR2 FQGNSA. There are 13 residues in the CDR3.

The chain has TRBV7-9 and TRBJ2-3; tentative D call: TRBD1 (6 bases). The V end was cut by 2 bases, the J end by 3 bases, with 12 bases between. The CDR3 has 15 amino acids. Germline CDR1 SEHNR, CDR2 FQNEAQ (reference sequence). CDR3 nucleotides: TGTGCCAGCAGCTTACCCCTAGACAGGACAGATACGCAGTATTTT. Its translation is CASSLPLDRTDTQYF.

The chain recombines TRBV4-3 with TRBJ1-1, with TRBD1 identical over 8 bases. Germline V lookup: CDR1 LGHNA, CDR2 YSLEER. The CDR3 is 16 amino acids. The V gene end was trimmed by 3 bases and the J gene end by 1 base; junction bases not matched to a gene: 7. In DNA, the CDR3 is TGCGCCAGCAGCCATTCCCCGGACAGGGCGAACACTGAAGCTTTCTTT. Protein product: CASSHSPDRANTEAFF.

This clone is large (0.1 to 1%) in the sample. The chain is built from TRBV20-1 and TRBJ2-1; 9 bases align to TRBD2. J lost 14 bases, V lost 5 bases, and 7 bases had no gene match. Germline V gene sequence: CDR1 DFQATT, CDR2 SNEGSKA (reference sequence). The CDR3 consists of 11 residues. The CDR3 is CSALAGEGEFF. The CDR3 DNA is TGCAGTGCTTTAGCGGGAGAGGGGGAGTTCTTC.

J is TRBJ2-5 and V is TRBV5-5; 12 nucleotides match TRBD2. The junction had 11 bases not matched to a gene; V was cut back by 4 bases and J by 4 bases. Germline V lookup: CDR1 SGHKS, CDR2 YYEKEE (reference sequence). This CDR3 region has 17 residues. For the CDR3, the DNA is TGTGCCAGCAGCCAATCCCCCTCGGGACTAGCGGGAGAGACCCAGTACTTC. This sequence encodes CASSQSPSGLAGETQYF.

Written as DNA, the CDR3 is TGTGCCAGCAGCTTGCTCCCGGGACAGGGGGCAGATACGCAGTATTTT. Encoded protein: CASSLLPGQGADTQYF. The J gene is TRBJ2-3, the V gene TRBV7-6; 11 bases agree with TRBD1. Trimming cost V 3 bases and J 4 bases; bases outside gene matches: 6. CDR3 length equals 16 residues. Per germline, CDR1 SGHVS and CDR2 FNYEAQ. The variable domain in full, with the rest retrieved from reference TRBV7-6 and TRBJ2-3, is GAGVSQSPRYKVTKRGQDVALRCDPISGHVSLYWYRQALGQGPEFLTYFNYEAQQDKSGLPNDRFSAERPEGSISTLTIQRTEQRDSAMYRCASSLLPGQGADTQYFGPGTRLTVL.

This chain joins TRBV28 and TRBJ1-4, with D unclear. V shed 4 bases and J shed 4 bases, with 16 bases lying between them. Germline CDR1 MDHEN, CDR2 SYDVKM. This CDR3 is built from 16 residues. The CDR3 DNA reads TGTGCCAGCAGTTCGAGCCTGGACGGTGGTAATGAAAAACTGTTTTTT. This sequence encodes CASSSSLDGGNEKLFF.

J is TRBJ1-2 and V is TRBV29-1; D is perhaps TRBD1 (6 bases). The CDR3 consists of 14 residues. Per germline, CDR1 SQVTM and CDR2 ANQGSEA. The V end was cut by 4 bases, the J end by 6 bases, with 18 bases between. In DNA form, the CDR3 reads TGCAGCGTTGGGGGGTCAACCAACAGGGATGGCTACACCTTC. It encodes CSVGGSTNRDGYTF.

V and J are TRBV9 and TRBJ1-2; a weak D match, TRBD1 (5 bases). The CDR3 consists of 12 residues. The ends were cut back, 4 bases at V and 7 bases at J, with 11 bases in the middle. Looked up from germline, CDR1 is SGDLS and CDR2 is YYNGEE. The CDR3 nucleotides read TGTGCCAGCAGCCCTTGGGACGGTGGCTACACCTTC. It encodes CASSPWDGGYTF.

V and J are TRBV4-3 and TRBJ1-2, with D tentatively TRBD1 (5 bases). CDR3 size: 14 residues. V was shortened by 2 bases and J by 7 bases, with 14 bases between the two germline ends. Germline-derived CDR1 and CDR2 are LGHNA and YSLEER. DNA for the CDR3: TGCGCCAGCAGCCAACTAACGGGGGTCGGTGGCTACACCTTC. This gives the protein CASSQLTGVGGYTF.

The chain recombines TRBV5-1 with TRBJ2-5, with TRBD2 matching 15 bases. The junction had 4 bases not matched to a gene; V was cut back by 0 bases and J by 4 bases. The CDR3 is made up of 17 amino acids. Germline V gives CDR1 SGHRS, CDR2 YFSETQ. This CDR3 reads CASSLDPGLAGGETQYF. In DNA, the CDR3 is TGCGCCAGCAGCTTGGACCCGGGACTAGCGGGGGGAGAGACCCAGTACTTC.

The chain has TRBV7-3 and TRBJ1-6; perhaps TRBD1 as D (6 bases). V dropped 4 bases and J dropped 6 bases, with 16 bases sitting between them. The CDR3 consists of 16 residues. From germline, CDR1 is SGHTA and CDR2 FQGTGA. The CDR3: CASSSRGPGGNSPLHF. The CDR3 DNA reads TGTGCCAGCAGCTCTCGGGGGCCCGGCGGTAATTCACCCCTCCACTTT. The full variable domain, rest sourced from reference TRBV7-3 and TRBJ1-6, is GAGVSQTPSNKVTEKGKYVELRCDPISGHTALYWYRQSLGQGPEFLIYFQGTGAADDSGLPNDRFFAVRPEGSVSTLKIQRTERGDSAVYLCASSSRGPGGNSPLHFGNGTRLTVT.

The chain couples TRBV4-3 to TRBJ2-4; D perhaps matches TRBD1 (6 bases). This CDR3 is built from 15 residues. Germline V gene lookup returns CDR1 LGHNA and CDR2 YSLEER. Trimming shortened V by 3 bases and J by 3 bases, and 12 bases separated the two germline ends. The CDR3 bases are TGCGCCAGCAGCCAGGGAACAGGGTTCAAAAACATTCAGTACTTC. Its protein product is CASSQGTGFKNIQYF.

The chain couples TRBV10-2 to TRBJ2-2; D is perhaps TRBD2 (6 bases). Germline lookup yields CDR1 WSHSY and CDR2 SAAADI. The CDR3 spans 15 residues. The V gene lost 4 bases and the J gene lost 2 bases, with 11 bases spanning the gap. The CDR3 spells CASSGTMGNTGELFF. For the CDR3, the DNA is TGCGCCAGCAGTGGGACTATGGGAAACACCGGGGAGCTGTTTTTT.

This chain joins TRBV7-9 and TRBJ2-5; 7 bases agree with TRBD1. Per the germline V gene, CDR1 is SEHNR and CDR2 is FQNEAQ (reference sequence). The CDR3 covers 14 residues. V was clipped by 3 bases and J by 5 bases; unmatched bases: 6. CDR3 DNA sequence: TGTGCCAGCAGCTTTTTAGGGGGCGAGGAGACCCAGTACTTC. Translation: CASSFLGGEETQYF. The variable domain in full, completed from reference TRBV7-9 and TRBJ2-5, reads DTGVSQNPRHKITKRGQNVTFRCDPISEHNRLYWYRQTLGQGPEFLTYFQNEAQLEKSRLLSDRFSAERPKGSFSTLEIQRTEQGDSAMYLCASSFLGGEETQYFGPGTRLLVL.

As to this clone: At one of its ends the junction is not consistent with the germline gene, which may arise from a read error. This rearrangement joins TRBV7-7 to TRBJ2-1; TRBD2 agrees at 11 bases. The CDR3 has 15 amino acids. The germline CDR1 and CDR2 sequences are SSHAT and FNYEAQ (reference sequence). CDR3 in amino acids: CASSFGTSGNNEQFF. The CDR3 coding sequence is TGTGCTAGCAGCTTTGGGACTAGCGGCAACAATGAGCAGTTCTTC.

This clone came up a few times. This sequence joins TRBV6-5 and TRBJ2-2; D ambiguous. V gave up 1 base and J gave up 5 bases, with 2 bases separating them. CDR3 length: 12 residues. Per germline, CDR1 MNHEY and CDR2 SVGAGI. CDR3 coding DNA: TGTGCCAGCAGTTACTGGACCGGGGAGCTGTTTTTT. Encoded protein: CASSYWTGELFF.

The CDR3 is CASSLASGYGYTF. The CDR3 DNA reads as TGTGCCAGCAGCTTAGCCTCGGGCTATGGCTACACCTTC. The rearrangement uses TRBV7-6 and TRBJ1-2; D gene unclear. CDR1 SGHVS and CDR2 FNYEAQ come from the germline V gene. Trimming stripped 0 bases from V and 4 bases from J, with 6 bases between. The CDR3 contains 13 residues.

The chain links TRBV25-1 to TRBJ1-6; TRBD1 aligns across 8 bases. This CDR3 region has 13 residues. Germline CDR1 reads MGHDK; CDR2 reads SYGVNS. V shed 6 bases and J 7 bases; nucleotides not matched to a gene: 2. The CDR3 coding sequence is TGTGCCAGCAGGGACAGGGTGAATTCACCCCTCCACTTT. It codes for CASRDRVNSPLHF.

The rearrangement joins TRBV9 to TRBJ2-7; D not certain. Germline V gene sequence: CDR1 SGDLS, CDR2 YYNGEE. The CDR3 sequence is 12 residues long. Trimming took 4 bases from V and 2 from J, leaving 7 bases between them. CDR3 protein: CASSNGPYEQYF. Written as DNA, the CDR3 is TGTGCCAGCAGCAACGGGCCCTACGAGCAGTACTTC.